The rows below give T cell receptor beta chains drawn from one sample of a study of Ad26.COV2.S vaccination and SARS-CoV-2 variants. Sequenced by immunoSEQ multiplex PCR; TCRdb stores in-frame clones only, minus some. There are about 350,000 clones in the sample; roughly 94% occur only once, and under 4% lies in the top ten. The source was peripheral blood, collected after recovery from COVID-19. These TCRs come from a human donor who had recovered from COVID-19. Both conserved end residues are part of each CDR3. The order of the fields is D gene, clone size, CDR3 length, J gene, V gene, CDR3 protein, CDR3 DNA. D genes are given only for firm matches. Only part of the rows carry a size: once, few, many, or a class if the clone is expanded.

D: .
size: .
length: 15
J: TRBJ2-3
V: TRBV6-5
CDR3: CASPREFASTDTQYF
DNA: TGTGCCAGCCCCCGGGAGTTCGCTAGCACAGATACGCAGTATTTT

D: .
size: .
length: 16
J: TRBJ2-5
V: TRBV6-1
CDR3: CASSEEVQGVQETQYF
DNA: TGTGCCAGCAGTGAAGAAGTGCAAGGGGTCCAAGAGACCCAGTACTTC

D: .
size: .
length: 15
J: TRBJ2-7
V: TRBV7-9
CDR3: CASSLERRGGYEQYF
DNA: TGTGCCAGCAGCTTAGAGCGGCGAGGGGGCTACGAGCAGTACTTC

D: .
size: .
length: 14
J: TRBJ1-2
V: TRBV9
CDR3: CASSPRTGREGYTF
DNA: TGTGCCAGCAGCCCCCGGACGGGAAGGGAAGGCTACACCTTC

D: TRBD1
size: .
length: 15
J: TRBJ2-1
V: TRBV7-6
CDR3: CASSLEGQVYNEQFF
DNA: TGTGCCAGCAGCTTAGAGGGACAGGTATACAATGAGCAGTTCTTC

D: .
size: .
length: 17
J: TRBJ2-3
V: TRBV6-2/TRBV6-3
CDR3: CASSYPGRGDRADTQYF
DNA: TGTGCCAGCAGTTACCCAGGAAGAGGGGACCGGGCAGATACGCAGTATTTT

D: .
size: .
length: 11
J: TRBJ1-2
V: TRBV3-1/TRBV3-2
CDR3: CASSQDTSYTF
DNA: TGTGCCAGCAGCCAAGATACAAGCTACACCTTC

D: TRBD1
size: .
length: 12
J: TRBJ1-1
V: TRBV5-4
CDR3: CASSFPTGKAFF
DNA: TGTGCCAGCAGCTTTCCGACAGGGAAAGCTTTCTTT

D: .
size: .
length: 14
J: TRBJ1-1
V: TRBV7-9
CDR3: CASSEPLVAPLGLF
DNA: TGTGCCAGCAGCGAACCCTTGGTTGCCCCCCTGGGTCTCTTT

D: .
size: once
length: 15
J: TRBJ1-1
V: TRBV5-6
CDR3: CASSRTGTPNTEAFF
DNA: TGTGCCAGCAGCCGAACCGGGACACCGAACACTGAAGCTTTCTTT

D: .
size: .
length: 14
J: TRBJ1-1
V: TRBV19
CDR3: CASSIALTNTEAFF
DNA: TGTGCCAGTAGTATAGCACTGACGAACACTGAAGCTTTCTTT

D: .
size: .
length: 15
J: TRBJ1-2
V: TRBV9
CDR3: CASSGGLEGNYGYTF
DNA: TGTGCCAGCAGCGGGGGGTTAGAGGGGAACTATGGCTACACCTTC

D: .
size: .
length: 15
J: TRBJ2-6
V: TRBV7-9
CDR3: CASSLIGSGANVLTF
DNA: TGTGCCAGCAGCTTGATCGGCTCTGGGGCCAACGTCCTGACTTTC

D: TRBD2
size: .
length: 15
J: TRBJ2-1
V: TRBV6-2/TRBV6-3
CDR3: CASSYSGWGGNEQFF
DNA: TGTGCCAGCAGTTACTCGGGATGGGGGGGCAATGAGCAGTTCTTC

D: .
size: .
length: 11
J: TRBJ1-1
V: TRBV10-3
CDR3: CAISGTGEAFF
DNA: TGTGCCATCAGTGGTACAGGTGAAGCTTTCTTT

D: .
size: .
length: 14
J: TRBJ1-5
V: TRBV23-1
CDR3: CASTPGITNQPQHF
DNA: TGCGCCAGCACCCCCGGTATCACCAATCAGCCCCAGCATTTT

D: .
size: medium-sized
length: 16
J: TRBJ2-2
V: TRBV28
CDR3: CASSLLLGGAAGELFF
DNA: TGTGCCAGCAGTTTATTACTCGGGGGCGCGGCCGGGGAGCTGTTTTTT

D: .
size: .
length: 13
J: TRBJ2-1
V: TRBV24-1
CDR3: CATRRPSKNEQFF
DNA: TGTGCCACACGCAGACCAAGTAAGAATGAGCAGTTCTTC

D: .
size: .
length: 14
J: TRBJ2-7
V: TRBV7-2
CDR3: CASSSGTSIYEQYF
DNA: TGTGCCAGCAGCTCCGGGACAAGCATCTACGAGCAGTACTTC

D: .
size: once
length: 13
J: TRBJ2-1
V: TRBV27
CDR3: CASRPGSYNEQFF
DNA: TGTGCCAGCCGGCCAGGGAGCTACAATGAGCAGTTCTTC

D: .
size: .
length: 13
J: TRBJ2-7
V: TRBV7-9
CDR3: CASSKRQAYEQYF
DNA: TGTGCCAGCAGCAAACGACAGGCATACGAGCAGTACTTC

D: TRBD1
size: .
length: 14
J: TRBJ1-2
V: TRBV27
CDR3: CASRDRGNNYGYTF
DNA: TGTGCCAGCAGAGACAGGGGAAATAACTATGGCTACACCTTC

D: .
size: few
length: 13
J: TRBJ1-5
V: TRBV12-3/TRBV12-4
CDR3: CASSWRNNQPQHF
DNA: TGTGCCAGCAGTTGGAGAAACAATCAGCCCCAGCATTTT

D: .
size: .
length: 15
J: TRBJ2-1
V: TRBV11-3
CDR3: CASSPSEGAVNEQFF
DNA: TGTGCCAGCAGCCCGTCGGAGGGGGCGGTGAATGAGCAGTTCTTC

D: .
size: .
length: 12
J: TRBJ2-7
V: TRBV3-1/TRBV3-2
CDR3: CASSQVDYEQYF
DNA: TGTGCCAGCAGCCAAGTGGACTACGAGCAGTACTTC

D: .
size: .
length: 16
J: TRBJ1-4
V: TRBV21-1
CDR3: CASSLRGGTAREKLFF
DNA: TGTGCCAGCAGCCTAAGGGGGGGGACAGCACGGGAAAAACTGTTTTTT

D: .
size: .
length: 17
J: TRBJ1-3
V: TRBV9
CDR3: CASSVGADWSSGNTIYF
DNA: TGTGCCAGCAGCGTAGGAGCGGACTGGAGCTCTGGAAACACCATATATTTT